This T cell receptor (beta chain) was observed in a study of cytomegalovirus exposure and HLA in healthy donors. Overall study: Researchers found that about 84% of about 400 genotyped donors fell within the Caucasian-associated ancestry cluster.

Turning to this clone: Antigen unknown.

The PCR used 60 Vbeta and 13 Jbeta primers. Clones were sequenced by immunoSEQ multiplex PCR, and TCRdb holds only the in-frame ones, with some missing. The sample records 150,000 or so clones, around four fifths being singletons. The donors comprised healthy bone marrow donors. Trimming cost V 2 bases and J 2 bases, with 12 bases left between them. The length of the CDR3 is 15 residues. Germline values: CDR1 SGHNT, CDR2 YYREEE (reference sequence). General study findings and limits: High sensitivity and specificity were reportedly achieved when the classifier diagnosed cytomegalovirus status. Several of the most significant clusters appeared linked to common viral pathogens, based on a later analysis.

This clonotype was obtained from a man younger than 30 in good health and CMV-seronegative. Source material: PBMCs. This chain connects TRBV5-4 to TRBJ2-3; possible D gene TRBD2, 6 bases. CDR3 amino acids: CASSFRAGNTDTQYF. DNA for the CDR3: TGTGCCAGCAGCTTTAGGGCGGGAAACACAGATACGCAGTATTTT.